Listed below are T cell receptor beta chains from one sample, sequenced in a study of blood T cell repertoires in COVID-19. The table came from immunoSEQ multiplex PCR; TCRdb's copy has only in-frame clones and leaves some out. The repertoire includes 100,000 or so clones, about 75% of them detected once, and approximately 20% sits in the top ten. The sample consisted of peripheral blood. The receptors originated from a woman aged 70-85 years with acute or convalescent COVID-19. CDR3s include the opening cysteine and the closing phenylalanine or tryptophan. A D gene is named only where the DNA matches it firmly. Where a row states a size, it is once, few, many or the class of an expanded clone; other rows omit it.

cdr3_aa	cdr3_nt	v_call	d_call	clone_size	j_call
CASRVHSRTEAFF	TGTGCCAGCCGAGTCCACAGCCGCACTGAAGCTTTCTTT	TRBV2	.	.	TRBJ1-1
CASRLTGPYNSPLHF	TGTGCCAGCAGGCTTACAGGTCCCTATAATTCACCCCTCCACTTT	TRBV5-4	.	once	TRBJ1-6
CASSQGYYNEQFF	TGTGCCAGCAGTCAGGGGTACTACAATGAGCAGTTCTTC	TRBV6-6	.	.	TRBJ2-1
CASSLAYGETEAFF	TGCGCCAGCAGCTTGGCATACGGGGAGACTGAAGCTTTCTTT	TRBV5-1	.	.	TRBJ1-1
CASSPGVAGGSYEQYF	TGTGCCAGCAGCCCGGGAGTAGCGGGGGGATCCTACGAGCAGTACTTC	TRBV5-4	TRBD2	.	TRBJ2-7
CASSFGATYEQYF	TGCGCCAGCAGCTTTGGGGCGACCTACGAGCAGTACTTC	TRBV5-1	.	few	TRBJ2-7
CASSLYLDTPKRGNYGYTF	TGTGCCAGCAGCTTATATTTGGACACCCCCAAGCGGGGCAACTATGGCTACACCTTC	TRBV7-9	.	.	TRBJ1-2
CASSTPYEQYF	TGTGCCAGTAGTACTCCCTACGAGCAGTACTTC	TRBV19	.	.	TRBJ2-7
CASSLNPGRGAYEQYF	TGTGCCAGCAGCTTAAATCCGGGCAGGGGAGCCTACGAGCAGTACTTC	TRBV7-9	.	once	TRBJ2-7
CASTNRGITEAFF	TGTGCCAGCACCAATAGGGGAATTACTGAAGCTTTCTTT	TRBV11-2	.	.	TRBJ1-1
CASSYVGQGKNYGYTF	TGTGCCAGCAGTTACGTGGGGCAGGGGAAAAACTATGGCTACACCTTC	TRBV6-5	.	.	TRBJ1-2